A single TCR beta chain is shown here with its context. This CDR3 region has 15 residues. Germline CDR1 MNHEY, CDR2 SVGEGT. V lost 4 bases to trimming and J lost 3 bases, with 10 bases between them. These data belong to a study of blood T cell repertoires in COVID-19. Background on the study: From the United States, Italy and Spain came samples of acute and convalescent COVID-19. T cells, B-cell-depleted T cells, or PBMCs supplied cDNA or gDNA.

Authors' processing steps: The assay estimated nucleated cells by amplifying reference gene primers. Clones were sequenced by immunoSEQ multiplex PCR, and TCRdb holds only the in-frame ones, with some missing. From that table come the V and J calls and clone size; the DNA was used to work out D and trimming. Counted here are hundreds of thousands of clones, roughly 80% occurring once; the ten biggest clones make up 8.9%. This clonotype was sampled from a man at least 80 years old with acute or convalescent COVID-19. Sequences were obtained from peripheral blood. V and J are TRBV6-2 or TRBV6-3 and TRBJ1-6; D remains ambiguous. The CDR3 here is CASSSATIYNSPLHF. The CDR3 DNA is TGTGCCAGCAGTTCCGCTACCATCTATAATTCACCCCTCCACTTT.